The rows below give T cell receptor beta chains drawn from one sample of a study of neurological immune-mediated disorders. One entry per CDR3 protein, called by TCRdb with MiXCR from the 5' RACE reads. The table records about 25,000 distinct CDR3 sequences, 3% to 3.5% of them present only once. The sequenced material came from PBMCs. These receptors were taken from a woman in her thirties with multiple sclerosis. Each CDR3 is given with its conserved first and last residue. D genes are given only for firm matches. Some rows have no size entry. The others give once, few or many, or a class for an expanded clone.

TRBV12-3/TRBV12-4	TRBJ2-5	TRBD1	many	CASSLLTGRETQYF	TGTGCCAGCAGTTTATTGACAGGGAGAGAGACCCAGTACTTC
TRBV7-2	TRBJ2-1	.	many	CASSSVGVEQFF	TGTGCCAGCAGCTCTGTTGGGGTCGAGCAGTTCTTC
TRBV4-2	TRBJ1-1	.	many	CASSQDPGFQGDTEAFF	TGTGCCAGCAGCCAAGACCCAGGGTTTCAGGGTGACACTGAAGCTTTCTTT
TRBV9	TRBJ1-5	.	few	CASSVAGRYGEPQNF	TGTGCCAGCAGCGTAGCTGGCAGGTATGGAGAGCCCCAGAATTTT
TRBV12-3/TRBV12-4	TRBJ1-3	.	many	CASSSRAGSSIRYF	TGTGCCAGCAGTAGCCGGGCAGGCTCCAGTATTAGGTATTTT
TRBV12-3/TRBV12-4	TRBJ1-5	TRBD1	many	CASRKGQGIQPQHF	TGTGCCAGCAGGAAGGGACAGGGGATTCAGCCCCAGCATTTT
TRBV18	TRBJ2-7	.	few	CASSPITGLEQYF	TGTGCCAGCTCACCAATAACCGGGTTGGAGCAGTACTTC
TRBV20-1	TRBJ2-1	TRBD2	many	CSARGAASGRNEQFF	TGCAGTGCTAGAGGAGCGGCTAGCGGGAGAAATGAGCAGTTCTTC
TRBV6-6	TRBJ1-6	.	many	CASSYADRVNSPLHF	TGTGCCAGCAGTTACGCCGACCGAGTTAATTCACCCCTCCACTTT
TRBV7-2	TRBJ1-1	.	.	CASSPTGPFDTEAFF	TGTGCCAGCAGCCCGACAGGACCTTTTGACACTGAAGCTTTCTTT
TRBV20-1	TRBJ2-3	TRBD2	many	CSARALAGVADTQYF	TGCAGTGCTAGAGCCCTAGCGGGAGTTGCAGATACGCAGTATTTT
TRBV7-9	TRBJ2-1	.	many	CASSFEREQFF	TGTGCCAGCAGCTTTGAGCGTGAGCAGTTCTTC
TRBV7-2	TRBJ2-7	.	many	CASSPRVGSGSYEQYF	TGTGCCAGCAGCCCAAGGGTGGGTAGCGGCTCCTACGAGCAGTACTTC
TRBV7-8	TRBJ2-3	.	.	CASSSLQTDTQYF	TGTGCCAGCAGCTCCTTGCAGACAGATACGCAGTATTTT
TRBV5-1	TRBJ2-1	TRBD1	many	CASSLAGTVNEQFF	TGCGCCAGCAGCTTGGCCGGGACAGTGAATGAGCAGTTCTTC
TRBV20-1	TRBJ1-2	.	many	CSAFTGLDGYTF	TGCAGTGCTTTTACAGGGTTGGATGGCTACACCTTC
TRBV12-3/TRBV12-4	TRBJ2-5	.	many	CASKVSMQEETQYF	TGTGCCAGCAAAGTTTCGATGCAGGAAGAGACCCAGTACTTC
TRBV4-2	TRBJ2-7	TRBD1	many	CASSPGDRANEQYF	TGTGCCAGCAGCCCGGGGGACAGGGCTAACGAGCAGTACTTC
TRBV20-1	TRBJ2-3	.	many	CSAQAPGRDTQYF	TGCAGTGCCCAGGCGCCGGGCAGAGATACGCAGTATTTT
TRBV20-1	TRBJ1-6	.	many	CSASNLEGSPLHF	TGCAGTGCTAGTAACCTCGAGGGATCACCCCTCCACTTT
TRBV18	TRBJ1-1	.	.	CASSPAGLDTEAFF	TGTGCCAGCTCACCCGCGGGGTTGGACACTGAAGCTTTCTTT
TRBV20-1	TRBJ1-2	TRBD1	many	CSATRQGVDGYTF	TGCAGTGCTACAAGACAGGGGGTGGATGGCTACACCTTC
TRBV4-2	TRBJ1-1	.	many	CASSQVEALRDTEAFF	TGTGCCAGCAGCCAAGTGGAGGCTTTACGGGACACTGAAGCTTTCTTT
TRBV19	TRBJ2-3	.	few	CASRPDVGDTQYF	TGTGCCAGTAGACCGGATGTGGGAGATACGCAGTATTTT
TRBV7-9	TRBJ2-7	.	many	CASSLVAEQYF	TGTGCCAGCAGCTTAGTAGCCGAGCAGTACTTC
TRBV27	TRBJ2-2	.	many	CASGLSNTGELFF	TGTGCCAGCGGACTATCGAACACCGGGGAGCTGTTTTTT
TRBV5-1	TRBJ2-2	TRBD2	many	CASSRLADYTGELFF	TGCGCCAGCAGCAGACTAGCGGATTACACCGGGGAGCTGTTTTTT
TRBV6-2/TRBV6-3	TRBJ2-2	.	many	CASRGYNTGELFF	TGTGCCAGCAGAGGCTATAACACCGGGGAGCTGTTTTTT
TRBV27	TRBJ2-7	TRBD2	many	CASSSPGLAGHEQYF	TGTGCCAGCAGTTCGCCGGGACTAGCGGGCCACGAGCAGTACTTC
TRBV3-1	TRBJ2-7	.	many	CASSQDAGGPYEQYF	TGTGCCAGCAGCCAAGATGCCGGGGGTCCCTACGAGCAGTACTTC
TRBV28	TRBJ2-3	.	many	CASSLSPFTDTQYF	TGTGCCAGCAGTTTATCTCCATTCACAGATACGCAGTATTTT
TRBV7-9	TRBJ2-1	TRBD1	many	CASSFSTGGLGNNEQFF	TGTGCCAGCAGCTTTTCGACAGGGGGCTTGGGGAACAATGAGCAGTTCTTC
TRBV29-1	TRBJ2-6	.	medium-sized	CSVKANSGANVLTF	TGCAGCGTTAAGGCCAACTCTGGGGCCAACGTCCTGACTTTC
TRBV20-1	TRBJ1-6	.	few	CSARPRKNSPLHF	TGCAGTGCCCGCCCCAGAAAGAATTCACCCCTCCACTTT
TRBV7-3	TRBJ2-3	.	many	CASSLGSRDTQYF	TGTGCCAGCAGCTTAGGTAGCCGGGATACGCAGTATTTT
TRBV20-1	TRBJ1-1	TRBD1	medium-sized	CSARENLGRGRSEAFF	TGCAGTGCTAGAGAGAACCTAGGCAGGGGGAGATCTGAAGCTTTCTTT
TRBV7-2	TRBJ2-7	.	many	CASSLKVADYEQYF	TGTGCCAGCAGCTTAAAGGTAGCGGACTACGAGCAGTACTTC
TRBV20-1	TRBJ1-1	TRBD1	many	CSAPTGGTEAFF	TGCAGTGCGCCTACAGGGGGCACTGAAGCTTTCTTT
TRBV27	TRBJ1-6	TRBD1	.	CANSPYSGTGDGYNSPLHF	TGTGCCAACAGTCCCTACTCCGGGACAGGGGACGGATATAATTCACCCCTCCACTTT
TRBV5-5	TRBJ1-5	TRBD1	many	CASSLTGVGQPQHF	TGTGCCAGCAGCTTAACAGGGGTAGGTCAGCCCCAGCATTTT
TRBV29-1	TRBJ2-7	.	many	CSVRSGITYEQYF	TGCAGCGTTCGGTCAGGGATCACCTACGAGCAGTACTTC
TRBV11-3	TRBJ2-5	.	medium-sized	CASSFWGVGETQYF	TGTGCCAGCAGCTTTTGGGGGGTAGGGGAGACCCAGTACTTC
TRBV5-1	TRBJ2-7	.	many	CASSLNLITSYEQYF	TGCGCCAGCAGCTTGAATCTGATTACGTCCTACGAGCAGTACTTC
TRBV5-1	TRBJ2-5	.	many	CASSFVGGGETQYF	TGCGCCAGCAGCTTTGTAGGGGGGGGAGAGACCCAGTACTTC
TRBV6-5	TRBJ2-5	.	many	CASSYPGVKGSQYF	TGTGCCAGCAGTTACCCCGGGGTTAAAGGGTCCCAGTACTTC
TRBV20-1	TRBJ2-7	.	many	CSARRYEQYF	TGCAGTGCTAGAAGGTACGAGCAGTACTTC
TRBV7-2	TRBJ2-4	.	.	CASSLHRENIQYF	TGTGCCAGCAGCTTACACAGGGAAAACATTCAGTACTTC
TRBV5-8	TRBJ2-5	TRBD1	many	CASRISQGAETQYF	TGTGCCAGCAGGATCAGCCAGGGGGCTGAGACCCAGTACTTC
TRBV29-1	TRBJ2-7	TRBD1	many	CSVLGQGGEQYF	TGCAGCGTTCTGGGACAGGGAGGCGAGCAGTACTTC
TRBV7-2	TRBJ1-5	.	many	CASSPQAGWSNQPQHF	TGTGCCAGCAGCCCCCAGGCAGGGTGGAGCAATCAGCCCCAGCATTTT
TRBV27	TRBJ1-2	.	many	CASSPVGRPGYGYTF	TGTGCCAGCAGCCCAGTTGGACGTCCGGGATATGGCTACACCTTC
TRBV12-5	TRBJ1-1	.	once	CASGLWGPGTEAFF	TGTGCTAGTGGTTTGTGGGGGCCGGGAACTGAAGCTTTCTTT
TRBV4-2	TRBJ2-7	.	many	CASSPGQSDYEQYF	TGTGCCAGCAGCCCCGGACAGAGCGACTACGAGCAGTACTTC
TRBV7-9	TRBJ1-5	.	many	CASSLGVDQPQHF	TGTGCCAGCAGCTTAGGTGTTGATCAGCCCCAGCATTTT
TRBV7-2	TRBJ2-5	.	many	CASSPSAQLHETQYF	TGTGCCAGCAGCCCGTCCGCCCAGCTCCACGAGACCCAGTACTTC
TRBV5-1	TRBJ2-3	.	many	CASFGMGTDTQYF	TGCGCCAGCTTTGGGATGGGCACAGATACGCAGTATTTT
TRBV9	TRBJ1-6	.	many	CASSVSRDSPLNF	TGTGCCAGCAGCGTCTCCAGGGATTCACCCCTCAACTTT
TRBV7-8	TRBJ1-1	.	many	CASSWGGFARGNTEAFF	TGTGCCAGCAGCTGGGGGGGGTTTGCGAGAGGGAACACTGAAGCTTTCTTT
TRBV20-1	TRBJ2-6	.	many	CSARDALAGANVLTF	TGCAGTGCTAGAGATGCACTAGCTGGGGCCAACGTCCTGACTTTC